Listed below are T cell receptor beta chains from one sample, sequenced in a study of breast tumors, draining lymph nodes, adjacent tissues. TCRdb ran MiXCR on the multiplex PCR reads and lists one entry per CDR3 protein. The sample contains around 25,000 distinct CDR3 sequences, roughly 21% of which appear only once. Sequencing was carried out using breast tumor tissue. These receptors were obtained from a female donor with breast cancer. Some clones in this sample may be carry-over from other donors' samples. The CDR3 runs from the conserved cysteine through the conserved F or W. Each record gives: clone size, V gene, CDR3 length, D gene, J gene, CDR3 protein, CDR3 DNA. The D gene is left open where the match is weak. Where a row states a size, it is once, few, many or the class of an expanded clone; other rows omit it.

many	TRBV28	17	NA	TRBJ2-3	CASSPWGGAVSTDTQYF	TGTGCCAGCAGTCCTTGGGGGGGCGCGGTTAGTACAGATACGCAGTATTTT
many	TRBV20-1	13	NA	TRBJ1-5	CSANTRENQPQHF	TGCAGTGCTAACACCAGGGAGAATCAGCCCCAGCATTTT
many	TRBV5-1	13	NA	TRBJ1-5	CASSLQVGQPQHF	TGCGCCAGCAGCTTGCAGGTGGGTCAGCCCCAGCATTTT
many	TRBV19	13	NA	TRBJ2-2	CASSTKGTGELFF	TGTGCCAGTAGTACCAAGGGCACCGGGGAGCTGTTTTTT
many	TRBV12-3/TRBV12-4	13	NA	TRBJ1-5	CASSLGSNQPQHF	TGTGCCAGCAGTTTGGGTAGCAATCAGCCCCAGCATTTT
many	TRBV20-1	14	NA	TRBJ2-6	CSASRGTGANVLTF	TGCAGTGCTAGCAGGGGAACTGGGGCCAACGTCCTGACTTTC
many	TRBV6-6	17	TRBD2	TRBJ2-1	CASSSPRLAGTYNEQFF	TGTGCCAGCAGTTCCCCCCGACTAGCGGGAACCTACAATGAGCAGTTCTTC
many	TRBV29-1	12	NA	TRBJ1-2	CSVEEQNYGYTF	TGCAGCGTTGAGGAACAAAACTATGGCTACACCTTC
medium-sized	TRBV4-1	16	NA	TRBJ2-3	CASSQDRLTSTDTQYF	TGCGCCAGCAGCCAAGATAGACTAACTAGCACAGATACGCAGTATTTT
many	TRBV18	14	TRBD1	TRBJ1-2	CASSPVQGARGYTF	TGTGCCAGCTCACCAGTACAGGGGGCACGCGGCTACACCTTC
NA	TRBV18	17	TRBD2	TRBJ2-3	CASSPALLAGLTDTQYF	TGTGCCAGCTCACCGGCCCTACTAGCGGGTTTGACAGATACGCAGTATTTT
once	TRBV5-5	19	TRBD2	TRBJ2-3	CASSTGLAGRGMATDTQYF	TGTGCCAGCAGCACCGGACTAGCGGGTCGGGGGATGGCCACAGATACGCAGTATTTT
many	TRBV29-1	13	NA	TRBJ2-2	CSAGSGLDRELFF	TGCAGCGCCGGGAGCGGGCTAGATAGGGAGCTGTTTTTT
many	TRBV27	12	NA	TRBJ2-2	CASSSTAGELFF	TGTGCCAGCAGCTCAACCGCCGGGGAGCTGTTTTTT
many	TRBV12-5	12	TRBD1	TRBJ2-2	CASVQDRGLLFF	TGTGCTAGTGTCCAAGACAGGGGGCTTTTGTTTTTT
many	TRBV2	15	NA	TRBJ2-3	CASSESFYGADTQYF	TGTGCCAGCAGTGAAAGCTTCTACGGAGCAGATACGCAGTATTTT
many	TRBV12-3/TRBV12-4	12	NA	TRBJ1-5	CASSPGDQPQHF	TGTGCCAGCAGTCCGGGTGATCAGCCCCAGCATTTT